This TCR beta chain was sequenced during a study of T cells in Graves' hyperthyroidism and ophthalmopathy. Amplified TCR beta CDR3 regions came from RNA transcripts. HTBI primers were employed in a first-round RT-PCR of the TCR CDR3. TCRdb re-derived calls from the multiplex PCR reads in MiXCR, one entry per CDR3 protein. The sample shows under 500,000 distinct CDR3 sequences, roughly an eighth of them seen only once. This clonotype was seen repeatedly, ten times or more. Material for sequencing was blood. This clonotype was sampled from a man between 50 and 59 years old with Graves' ophthalmopathy.

The CDR3 here is CAWGQGSEAFF. The CDR3 nucleotides are TGTGCCTGGGGACAGGGGTCTGAAGCTTTCTTT. The chain carries TRBV30 and TRBJ1-1; 9 bases are a match to TRBD1. The germline CDR1 and CDR2 sequences are GTSNPN and SVGIG (reference sequence). V shed 5 bases, J shed 6 bases, and the junction held 1 base outside the gene matches. The CDR3 totals 11 residues. Drawing the rest from reference TRBV30 and TRBJ1-1, the complete variable domain is SQTIHQWPATLVQPVGSPLSLECTVEGTSNPNLYWYRQAAGRGLQLLFYSVGIGQISSEVPQNLSASRPQDRQFILSSKKLLLSDSGFYLCAWGQGSEAFFGQGTRLTVV.